One and the same sample provided the 32 T cell receptor beta chains below, sequenced in a study of technical replicates of blood from a few donors. Sequencing was performed with immunoSEQ multiplex PCR; in TCRdb, only in-frame clones are kept and a portion is missing. The data contain 9,000 to 15,000 clones, about 94% of them seen just once; the ten biggest clones take up about 7.4%. What was sequenced was PBMCs. These TCRs come from a human donor in good health.

The V gene is TRBV18, the J gene TRBJ1-1; possible D gene TRBD1, 5 bases. This CDR3 comprises 13 residues. Trimming stripped 5 bases from V and 8 bases from J, with 15 bases between. Per germline, CDR1 KGHSH and CDR2 LQKENI. The CDR3 region is CASSTTGRSEAFF. Written as DNA, the CDR3 is TGTGCCAGCTCAACTACAGGACGAAGCGAAGCTTTCTTT.

The chain employs TRBV11-2 and TRBJ2-2, with TRBD1 identical over 8 bases. The CDR3 has 17 residues. The J segment lost 2 bases and the V segment lost 0 bases, leaving 5 bases of the junction unmatched. CDR1 is SGHAT, CDR2 FQNNGV, per germline. As DNA, the CDR3 is TGTGCCAGCAGCTTAGATGTGCAGGGGGCCAACACCGGGGAGCTGTTTTTT. It encodes CASSLDVQGANTGELFF.

The chain uses TRBV10-3 and TRBJ2-7; 7 nucleotides agree with TRBD1. The germline V gene has CDR1 ENHRY and CDR2 SYGVKD. V trimming: 6 bases; J trimming: 4 bases; junction bases outside the gene matches: 3. CDR3 length equals 12 residues. The CDR3 nucleotides read TGTGCCATCAGCGAGGGACAGTACGAGCAGTACTTC. As protein: CAISEGQYEQYF.

The CDR3 coding sequence is TGTGCCAGCTCACCGGCGGTAACTGAAGCTTTCTTT. This gives the protein CASSPAVTEAFF. The chain combines TRBV18 with TRBJ1-1; unclear D gene. The CDR3 runs 12 residues. V lost 3 bases and J 5 bases, leaving 7 bases between the germline ends. CDR1 KGHSH and CDR2 LQKENI come from the germline V gene.

The chain carries TRBV19 and TRBJ2-3; 8 nucleotides match TRBD1. Trimming at V came to 5 bases and at J to 1 base, leaving 8 bases not matched to a gene. The CDR3 is 16 residues long. Germline CDR1 LNHDA, CDR2 SQIVND (reference sequence). CDR3 region: CASSARGQAGTDTQYF. CDR3 in DNA: TGTGCCAGTAGTGCGAGGGGACAGGCGGGCACAGATACGCAGTATTTT.

The V call is TRBV7-8, the J call TRBJ1-1; no clear D gene. With 6 bases removed from V and 1 base from J, the gap between germline ends came to 15 bases. Germline assignment: CDR1 SGHVS and CDR2 FQNEAQ. CDR3 length: 15 residues. The CDR3 is CASRVFGRENTEAFF. The CDR3 nucleotides are TGTGCCAGCAGGGTCTTTGGGCGGGAGAACACTGAAGCTTTCTTT.

J is TRBJ2-5 and V is TRBV29-1, with D possibly matching TRBD2 (5 bases). The germline CDR1 and CDR2 sequences are SQVTM and ANQGSEA. V shed 4 bases and J shed 2 bases, with 11 bases lying between them. The CDR3 loop spans 13 amino acids. The CDR3 DNA reads TGCAGCGTTGCGAGGGAAAGGCAAGAGACCCAGTACTTC. Its protein is CSVARERQETQYF.

The chain carries TRBV6-5 and TRBJ2-3; TRBD2 might be the D (6 bases). From germline, CDR1 is MNHEY and CDR2 SVGAGI. The CDR3 runs 13 residues. V was trimmed by 6 bases and J by 6 bases, leaving 13 bases between them. CDR3 sequence (DNA): TGTGCCAGCAGGAGGCTAGGAGGGGATACGCAGTATTTT. Protein sequence: CASRRLGGDTQYF.

This rearrangement joins TRBV6-6 to TRBJ2-1; 10 bases fit TRBD2. V gave up 6 bases and J gave up 2 bases; unmatched junction bases: 7. The CDR3 consists of 16 residues. The V gene's germline CDR1 is MNHNY and CDR2 SVGAGI (reference sequence). The CDR3 here is CASSSLAGAAYNEQFF. The CDR3, as DNA: TGTGCCAGCAGCTCGCTAGCGGGGGCCGCCTACAATGAGCAGTTCTTC.

The V call is TRBV13, the J call TRBJ2-6; 9 bases are shared with TRBD1. After removal of 1 base from V and 4 bases from J, the junction contained 5 bases not matched to a gene. The CDR3 is 17 amino acids. Germline V CDR1 and CDR2: PRHDT, FYEKMQ (reference sequence). The CDR3 DNA follows: TGTGCCAGCAGCTTAGCCGGGACAGGGACCGGGGCCAACGTCCTGACTTTC. Translation: CASSLAGTGTGANVLTF.

The rearrangement uses TRBV2 and TRBJ2-3, with TRBD2 identical over 14 bases. Losses at the gene ends were 5 bases for V and 5 bases for J; bases not matched to a gene: 6. The germline V gene has CDR1 SNHLY and CDR2 FYNNEI. The CDR3 has 16 residues. The CDR3 reads CASSPPGLAGVDTQYF. As DNA, the CDR3 is TGTGCCAGCAGTCCTCCGGGACTAGCGGGAGTAGATACGCAGTATTTT.

This chain links TRBV27 with TRBJ2-3, with TRBD2 identical over 7 bases. CDR1 MNHEY and CDR2 SMNVEV come from the germline V gene (reference sequence). With 2 bases clipped from V and 1 base from J, the junction kept 6 bases outside the gene matches. CDR3 length equals 16 residues. The CDR3 region is CASSLRSGGRTDTQYF. The CDR3 nucleotides are TGTGCCAGCAGTTTAAGATCGGGGGGACGCACAGATACGCAGTATTTT.

This clone was observed a single time. The V call is TRBV7-9, the J call TRBJ1-5, with TRBD1 identical over 7 bases. Germline-derived CDR1 and CDR2 are SEHNR and FQNEAQ (reference sequence). With 8 bases clipped from V and 0 bases from J, the junction kept 1 base outside the gene matches. CDR3 length: 13 residues. The CDR3 DNA reads TGTGCCAGCGGACAGGATAGCAATCAGCCCCAGCATTTT. This codes for CASGQDSNQPQHF.

Notes on this clone: The junction and the germline gene differ at one end; a read error may be behind it. The rearrangement uses TRBV29-1 and TRBJ2-4; no reliable D call. This CDR3 is 14 amino acids long. Germline CDR1 SQVTM, CDR2 ANQGSEA. CDR3 residues: CSVKDPVAKNIQYF. Here the CDR3 DNA reads TGCAGCGTTAAAGACCCCGTAGCCAAAAACATTCAGTACTTC.

This sequence joins TRBV5-1 and TRBJ1-6; no definite D call. There are 16 residues in the CDR3. The ends were cut back, 4 bases at V and 0 bases at J, with 11 bases in the middle. Germline V lookup: CDR1 SGHRS, CDR2 YFSETQ. CDR3 sequence reads: CASSGGSSSYNSPLHF. The CDR3, as DNA: TGCGCCAGCAGCGGAGGTTCGAGCTCCTATAATTCACCCCTCCACTTT.

V usage is TRBV5-1 and J usage is TRBJ2-7, with 7 bases that match TRBD1. The CDR3 has 13 residues. Germline loops: CDR1 SGHRS, CDR2 YFSETQ. The V and J ends lost 7 bases and 2 bases, in that order; junction bases with no gene match: 6. The CDR3 protein is CASRPGTAYEQYF. CDR3 sequence (DNA): TGCGCCAGCCGCCCCGGGACAGCCTACGAGCAGTACTTC.

With respect to this clone: Other DNA sequences in this specimen translate into the identical CDR3. The chain couples TRBV19 to TRBJ1-1, with TRBD1 matching over 7 bases. The CDR3 is 14 residues long. Unmatched junction bases numbered 1, after V lost 1 base and J lost 2 bases. Germline V lookup: CDR1 LNHDA, CDR2 SQIVND (reference sequence). CDR3 nucleotide sequence: TGTGCCAGTAGTATAGGACAGGGAAACACTGAAGCTTTCTTT. Translated: CASSIGQGNTEAFF.

This clone was seen a single time. DNA of the CDR3: TGTGCCAGCAGCGTAGTAGGGGGCCCGAACACTGAAGCTTTCTTT. This codes for CASSVVGGPNTEAFF. The chain links TRBV7-3 to TRBJ1-1; TRBD1 matches 7 bases. CDR3 length equals 15 residues. Germline-derived CDR1 and CDR2 are SGHTA and FQGTGA. Losses at the gene ends were 5 bases for V and 1 base for J; bases not matched to a gene: 7. The full variable domain, its missing parts supplied by reference TRBV7-3 and TRBJ1-1, is GAGVSQTPSNKVTEKGKYVELRCDPISGHTALYWYRQSLGQGPEFLIYFQGTGAADDSGLPNDRFFAVRPEGSVSTLKIQRTERGDSAVYLCASSVVGGPNTEAFFGQGTRLTVV.

V gene TRBV7-9 combines with J gene TRBJ2-2, with TRBD1 matching 11 bases. The CDR3 covers 15 residues. V dropped 5 bases and J dropped 6; count of bases not matched to a gene: 5. Germline-derived CDR1 and CDR2 are SEHNR and FQNEAQ (reference sequence). The CDR3 spells CASSDGQGASGELFF. The CDR3, as DNA: TGTGCCAGCAGCGACGGACAGGGGGCGTCCGGGGAGCTGTTTTTT. The entire variable domain, with the rest obtained from reference TRBV7-9 and TRBJ2-2, is as follows: DTGVSQNPRHKITKRGQNVTFRCDPISEHNRLYWYRQTLGQGPEFLTYFQNEAQLEKSRLLSDRFSAERPKGSFSTLEIQRTEQGDSAMYLCASSDGQGASGELFFGEGSRLTVL.

The rearrangement uses TRBV7-9 and TRBJ2-3; D remains unclear. CDR1 and CDR2 from the germline V gene are SEHNR and FQNEAQ (reference sequence). Trimming removed 4 bases from V and 2 bases from J, with 4 bases in between. This CDR3 has 12 amino acids. CDR3 coding DNA: TGTGCCAGCAGCTCCTTCACAGATACGCAGTATTTT. Amino acid sequence: CASSSFTDTQYF.

The chain employs TRBV10-3 and TRBJ2-1; TRBD2 is a possible D gene (6 bases). Germline values: CDR1 ENHRY, CDR2 SYGVKD. This CDR3 has 13 amino acids. With 11 bases removed from V and 6 bases from J, the gap between germline ends came to 17 bases. CDR3 amino acids: CAYQGGGGNEQFF. CDR3 nucleotide sequence: TGTGCCTACCAGGGTGGGGGAGGCAATGAGCAGTTCTTC.

V gene TRBV19 combines with J gene TRBJ2-7; possibly TRBD1 for D (6 bases). CDR1 and CDR2 from the germline V gene are LNHDA and SQIVND (reference sequence). V was trimmed by 3 bases and J by 6 bases, leaving 15 bases between them. The CDR3 has 14 residues. The CDR3 region is CASSIAWTVPEQYF. CDR3 sequence (DNA): TGTGCCAGTAGTATCGCTTGGACAGTTCCCGAGCAGTACTTC.

This chain links TRBV27 with TRBJ1-2; perhaps TRBD1 as D (5 bases). Germline V CDR1 and CDR2: MNHEY, SMNVEV (reference sequence). There are 17 residues in the CDR3. The germline V and J ends were trimmed by 3 bases and 5 bases, with 22 bases remaining between them. CDR3 in DNA: TGTGCCAGCAGTTTCGCGCAGGGTGGAGGAGGGAAGTATGGCTACACCTTC. Translating gives CASSFAQGGGGKYGYTF.

The rearrangement links TRBV12-5 to TRBJ2-1; D not resolved. The CDR3 consists of 15 residues. The V gene's germline CDR1 is LGHNT and CDR2 FRNRAP. The V end was cut by 6 bases, the J end by 3 bases, with 15 bases between. In DNA form, the CDR3 reads TGTGCTAGTGGCCCGCCCGGCGGAAGCTACAATGAGCAGTTCTTC. It yields the protein CASGPPGGSYNEQFF.

This chain links TRBV5-4 with TRBJ2-3; TRBD2 is a possible D gene (6 bases). This CDR3 has 16 residues. V was clipped by 5 bases and J by 6 bases, with 22 bases between them. The germline gives CDR1 SGHNT, CDR2 YYREEE (reference sequence). The CDR3 protein is CASSSLLADFRDTQYF. The DNA of the CDR3 is TGTGCCAGCAGTTCGCTTTTAGCGGATTTTCGGGATACGCAGTATTTT.

The chain joins TRBV5-6 to TRBJ2-2; 10 nucleotides line up with TRBD1. With V trimmed by 3 bases and J by 10 bases, 9 bases remained unmatched. CDR3 length equals 15 residues. CDR1 is SGHDT, CDR2 YYEEEE, per germline. The CDR3 nucleotides are TGTGCCAGCAGCTGGACCGGGACAGGGGATGTGGAGCTGTTTTTT. Amino acid sequence: CASSWTGTGDVELFF.

V and J are TRBV18 and TRBJ2-7; D possibly corresponds to TRBD1 (5 bases). The CDR3 is made up of 13 amino acids. Germline CDR1 reads KGHSH; CDR2 reads LQKENI. Trimming stripped 4 bases from V and 3 bases from J, with 10 bases between. The CDR3 here is CASSLSDSYEQYF. The CDR3 nucleotides are TGTGCCAGCTCACTCTCCGACAGCTACGAGCAGTACTTC.

The rearrangement uses TRBV7-9 and TRBJ2-7; D is possibly TRBD2 (5 bases). This CDR3 region has 14 residues. V was cut by 2 bases and J by 1 base, with 9 bases left in between. Germline CDR1 and CDR2: SEHNR and FQNEAQ (reference sequence). CDR3 nucleotide sequence: TGTGCCAGCAGCTTATTGAGCGGATCCTACGAGCAGTACTTC. Translation gives CASSLLSGSYEQYF.

The chain uses TRBV5-6 and TRBJ2-1, with D perhaps TRBD1 (5 bases). From germline, CDR1 is SGHDT and CDR2 YYEEEE. The CDR3 runs to 16 residues. Trimming removed 0 bases from V and 1 base from J, with 11 bases in between. Here the CDR3 reads CASSLEQGKSYNEQFF. CDR3 coding DNA: TGTGCCAGCAGCTTGGAGCAGGGAAAATCCTACAATGAGCAGTTCTTC.

The gene calls are TRBV14 and TRBJ2-3; 9 bases map to TRBD1. Trimming cost V 4 bases and J 5 bases; bases outside gene matches: 10. Looked up from germline, CDR1 is SGHDN and CDR2 is FVKESK. This CDR3 region has 16 residues. CDR3 bases: TGTGCCAGCAGCCGGGGTCCGGGACAGGGACAAGATACGCAGTATTTT. Its protein product is CASSRGPGQGQDTQYF.

V is TRBV2 and J is TRBJ2-5; possibly TRBD2 for D (6 bases). Trimming left V 6 bases short and J 14 bases short, with 16 bases between. Germline CDR1 and CDR2: SNHLY and FYNNEI. CDR3 length equals 11 residues. The CDR3 sequence is CASSPGLPFYF. The CDR3 DNA reads TGTGCCAGCAGCCCGGGACTGCCATTCTACTTC.

This chain joins TRBV18 and TRBJ1-3, with 7 nucleotides matching TRBD1. This CDR3 has 14 residues. Germline V lookup: CDR1 KGHSH, CDR2 LQKENI. Unmatched junction bases numbered 4, after V lost 4 bases and J lost 4 bases. The CDR3 DNA reads TGTGCCAGCTCACTCACAGGGGCCGGAAACACCATATATTTT. It is translated as CASSLTGAGNTIYF.